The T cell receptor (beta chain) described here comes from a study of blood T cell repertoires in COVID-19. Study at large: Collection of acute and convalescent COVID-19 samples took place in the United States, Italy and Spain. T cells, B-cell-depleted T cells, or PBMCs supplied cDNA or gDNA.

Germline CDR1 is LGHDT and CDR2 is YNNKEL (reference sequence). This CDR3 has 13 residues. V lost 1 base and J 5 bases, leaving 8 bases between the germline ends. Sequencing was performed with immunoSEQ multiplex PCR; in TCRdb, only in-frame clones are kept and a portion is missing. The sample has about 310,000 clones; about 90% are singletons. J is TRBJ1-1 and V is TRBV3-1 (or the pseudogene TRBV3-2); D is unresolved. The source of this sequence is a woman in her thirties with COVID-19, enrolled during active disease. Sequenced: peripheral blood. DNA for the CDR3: TGTGCCAGCAGCCAAGGTCGGGTGACTGAAGCTTTCTTT. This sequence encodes CASSQGRVTEAFF.